The present entry profiles one T cell receptor beta chain with its context. This clonotype was observed at least ten times. Its antigen is currently not known. The record has no base qualities; no much larger clone is one base away. Explained via the paper, the time point label denotes: newly diagnosed GD, antithyroid drugs for less than 3 months. For both TCR sequencing and RNA sequencing, RNA was extracted from PBMCs in TRIzol. The diagnosis of Graves' disease was made according to American Thyroid Association guidelines. Patients were recruited from an endocrinology department in Xi'an, China. From each patient, approximately 9 milliliters of peripheral blood was collected into an EDTA anticoagulant tube. PBMCs were isolated by Ficoll Paque Plus density gradient separation without further T cell sorting. An Agilent 2100 Bioanalyzer and agarose gel were used to check RNA quality, while a NanoDrop 2000 measured RNA concentration.

The library was made by multiplex PCR. Sequencing relied on an Illumina HiSeq 4000. iRepertoire HTBI primers and Arm-PCR amplification of CDR3 regions were used to construct TCR beta libraries. Gel purification was performed on PCR products prior to sequencing. In the original analysis: Across samples, roughly 60 TRBV and around 15 TRBJ segments were identified and used for gene usage analysis of CDR3 amino acid clonotypes. Filtered high-quality paired reads were merged into contigs using COPE and FqMerger. BLAST was used to align contigs to the IMGT TRBV, TRBD and TRBJ reference genes, and CDR3 was defined following IMGT. Clonotypes above 0.1% frequency were classified as highly expanded clones. Shannon entropy served as the measure of repertoire diversity, while the Gini coefficient captured V-J evenness. A clonotype found in more than one individual was treated as public. The public sequencing data were trimmed at Q25 with fastp and processed into clonotypes with MiXCR by TCRdb, which kept only in-frame beta chains. Every entry covers one CDR3 protein and lists the most common genes and DNA from its rows. TCRdb, rather than the study authors, made the V and J calls. This sample holds fewer than 550,000 distinct CDR3 sequences; about 17% were observed only once. The ten largest account for 20% to 25% of the sample.

The sample belongs to a study of regulatory T cells in long-lasting Graves disease (dated by TCRdb to 2020 to 2022). At the level of the whole study: In the newly diagnosed Graves' disease group, patients had been taking antithyroid drugs for less than 3 months. This study used TCR sequencing and RNA sequencing of peripheral blood to compare persistent Graves' disease patients against newly diagnosed Graves' disease patients. The study was conducted in China and was registered as a clinical trial. A total of some 33 samples were covered by TCR sequencing, comprising around 13 persistent and 20 or so newly diagnosed Graves' disease patients. General findings and caveats noted by the study authors: Because the primary lesion, thyroid tissue, could not be accessed, the study looked at peripheral blood alone. Persistent disease showed preferential use of TRBV28, TRBJ1-2 and TRBJ2-5, whereas newly diagnosed disease favored TRBV20-1 and TRBJ2-1. Compared with newly diagnosed patients, patients with persistent Graves' disease had lower TCR Shannon entropy and fewer highly expanded clones, which suggests clonal expansion. As a limitation, the authors acknowledged that the small sample size may reduce accuracy. A larger number of public clonotypes was shared among persistent patients (fewer than 3,000) than among newly diagnosed patients (around 890). Sequencing and analysis were restricted to the TCR beta chain.

Counted from cysteine to phenylalanine, this CDR3 has 15 amino acids. The sequence is cut down to CDR3 DNA, 45 bases in frame from base 1. At the junction V is shortened by 0 bases and J by 0 bases, with 8 bases in between. Based on the germline V gene (reference sequence), the CDR1 and CDR2 sequences are MNHEY and SMNVEV. These data were also filed under a second study, of T cells in Graves' hyperthyroidism and ophthalmopathy. From the second report: Stable Graves' hyperthyroidism was defined as no progression to ophthalmopathy during 18 months of follow-up. Hyperthyroidism patients were aged 18 to 65 years and newly diagnosed, with disease duration of less than 2 months. Exclusion was applied to patients with uncontrolled infections, other autoimmune diseases, pregnancy or lactation. Diagnoses were established on the basis of clinical symptoms, serum thyroxine and TRAb, thyroid ultrasound, and orbital computed tomography. The TCR CDR3 was subjected to a first round of RT-PCR using the HTBI primer set and the Qiagen OneStep RT-PCR kit. Most expanded thyroid clonotypes (frequency above 0.001) were also detected in blood, suggesting blood repertoires may reflect thyroid immune responses. A 13 V-J signature model separated ophthalmopathy from stable hyperthyroidism, with just over 85% sensitivity and roughly 82% specificity in cross-validation and 80%/75% in testing. In validation, the model predicted progression to ophthalmopathy with approximately 70% sensitivity and roughly 72% specificity, a median of about 6.7 months before onset. To identify distinguishing TCR V-J signatures, a discovery cohort of around 98 patients was used, comprising fewer than 45 with Graves' ophthalmopathy and some 60 with stable Graves' hyperthyroidism. An independent validation cohort of about 19 hyperthyroidism patients and 17 patients who later progressed to ophthalmopathy tested prospective prediction of ophthalmopathy. For training and testing, the roughly 100 patients in the discovery cohort were randomly divided in a 7:3 ratio. Thyroid tissue and blood T-cell repertoires from more than five Graves' hyperthyroidism patients were also compared in the study. Once sampling was done, hyperthyroidism patients were given methimazole at a starting dose of 30 mg daily, whereas ophthalmopathy patients were given high-dose intravenous methylprednisolone. Libraries were constructed in a second round of multiplex PCR, after which size selection and purification were performed. Paired-end sequencing of the libraries was performed with 100 bp reads on an Illumina HiSeq2000. SOAPnuke was used to process the raw data, removing reads that contained adapters or uncalled bases, had a mean Phred below 15, or lacked an exact match to the constant primer or identifier. High-quality paired reads were merged using COPE v1.2.5, and each unique nucleotide sequence was defined as a clonotype. MiTCR v1.1 was used to align clonotypes to the IMGT TRBV, TRBD and TRBJ reference segments. The analysis included only V-J combinations with a frequency above 0.0001, which together covered 99% to 99.2% of the repertoires. A TCS score was defined as the ratio between F50 (clonal expansion) and ExV (chaos), using BLOSUM62-based TCRdist between CDR3 peptides within each V-J. Welch's t-statistics and random forest reduced 500 to 650 V-J features to under 15, which were used in a naive Bayes classifier (R e1071). Sample size was not statistically predetermined, and investigators were not blinded to group allocation. The paper describes TCR Vbeta CDR3 sequencing of more than 120 peripheral blood samples, made up of about 41 ophthalmopathy patients, more than 70 hyperthyroidism patients and some 17 progressor patients.

The rearrangement joined TRBV27 to TRBJ1-2, with the D gene uncertain. Material: peripheral blood mononuclear cells (PBMCs), obtained at new diagnosis, from a patient treated with antithyroid drugs. The TCR sequence derives from a woman between 18 and 30 years old with Graves disease. Donor details come from another sample of the same person, matched by shared clones. The base sequence is TGTGCCAGCAGTTTATCTCTGCAAGCTAACTATGGCTACACCTTC. Translated, it reads CASSLSLQANYGYTF.